This T cell receptor beta chain emerged from a study of T cells in Graves' hyperthyroidism and ophthalmopathy. The CDR3 extends over 11 amino acids. Trimming removed 5 bases from V and 5 bases from J, with 9 bases in between. Germline V lookup: CDR1 DFQATT, CDR2 SNEGSKA (reference sequence). About this clonotype: Its antigen is unidentified.

The TCR beta CDR3 regions underwent amplification using RNA transcripts as the source. Carried out on the TCR CDR3, a first-round RT-PCR used the HTBI primer set. TCRdb re-analysed the multiplex PCR reads in MiXCR, keeping a single row per CDR3 protein. The data contain 450,000 to 700,000 distinct CDR3 sequences, around 46% of them singletons. Broader study findings: Among thyroid clonotypes expanded above 0.001, most also appeared in blood. A 13 V-J signature model discriminated ophthalmopathy versus stable hyperthyroidism.

Exclusions: uncontrolled infection, other autoimmune disease, pregnancy, lactation. Clinical symptoms, serum thyroxine and TRAb, thyroid ultrasound and orbital computed tomography together formed the diagnostic basis. This chain connects TRBV20-1 to TRBJ2-5; no definite D call. The sequence was collected from an adult woman with Graves' disease, either hyperthyroidism or ophthalmopathy (not recorded which). The sequencing sample was made of peripheral blood or thyroid tissue (not recorded which). CDR3 sequence reads: CSASRVETQYF. CDR3 nucleotides: TGCAGTGCTTCCCGTGTGGAGACCCAGTACTTC.